This entry lists 20 T cell receptor beta chains sequenced from one sample in a study of monozygotic twins with inflammatory bowel disease. Using the 5' RACE reads, TCRdb records one entry per CDR3 protein without DNA. The sample totals about 160,000 distinct CDR3 sequences. Sequenced: blood. These receptor sequences come from a human donor with ulcerative colitis or Crohn's disease, or a healthy co-twin of an affected twin (not recorded which).

This chain joins TRBV12-3 or TRBV12-4 and TRBJ2-2. The CDR3 has 13 residues. Here the CDR3 reads CASSFSATGELFF.

The J gene is TRBJ2-1, the V gene TRBV6-4; with no DNA, the TCRdb D assignment of TRBD1 cannot be verified. This CDR3 contains 14 residues. Germline values: CDR1 MRHNA, CDR2 SNTAGT. The CDR3 reads CASSRISGSNEQFF.

This sequence joins TRBV28 and TRBJ2-7; with no DNA, the TCRdb D assignment of TRBD1 cannot be verified. The CDR3 spans 14 residues. Germline CDR1 is MDHEN and CDR2 is SYDVKM. The CDR3 region is CASSPPPSIYEQYF.

V and J are TRBV28 and TRBJ2-7; TCRdb proposes TRBD1, but this gene call is untestable without DNA. The CDR3 sequence is 14 residues long. Germline CDR1 and CDR2: MDHEN and SYDVKM. CDR3 region: CASREGDSSYEQYF.

V usage is TRBV7-8 and J usage is TRBJ2-1; TCRdb picks TRBD1, but there is no DNA to check that call. Germline loops: CDR1 SGHVS, CDR2 FQNEAQ. The CDR3 covers 15 residues. The CDR3 loop reads CASSPGAGRYNEQFF.

The gene calls are TRBV29-1 and TRBJ2-2; TCRdb's D call, TRBD2, is unchecked because there is no DNA. Germline lookup yields CDR1 SQVTM and CDR2 ANQGSEA. The CDR3 runs to 13 residues. The CDR3: CSGALYVTGELFF.

The chain has TRBV30 and TRBJ1-5; the D gene TCRdb calls, TRBD1, cannot be checked with no DNA. CDR1 is GTSNPN, CDR2 SVGIG, per germline (reference sequence). The CDR3 is 16 residues long. The CDR3 sequence: CAWSRVTGDSNQPQHF.

The genes are TRBV7-2 and TRBJ2-1; TCRdb selects TRBD1, and the lack of DNA leaves this call unchecked. Germline CDR1 and CDR2: SGHTA and FQGNSA. The CDR3 contains 16 residues. The CDR3 protein is CASSSPWGRPTNEQFF.

The rearrangement links TRBV24-1 to TRBJ2-1; the D call from TCRdb, TRBD2, cannot be confirmed without DNA. CDR1 is KGHDR, CDR2 SFDVKD, per germline. CDR3 size: 12 residues. The CDR3 is CATGPASGSLFF.

This rearrangement joins TRBV20-1 to TRBJ2-5; TCRdb's assignment of TRBD2 cannot be checked, as there is no DNA. This CDR3 has 13 amino acids. Germline V gene data show CDR1 as DFQATT and CDR2 as SNEGSKA (reference sequence). The CDR3 sequence is CSSLGGAGETQYF.

This sequence joins TRBV5-1 and TRBJ2-3; the TRBD1 assignment by TCRdb is unverifiable without DNA. Germline assignment: CDR1 SGHRS and CDR2 YFSETQ. The CDR3 covers 15 residues. CDR3 protein: CASSSGQGGTDTQYF.

V gene TRBV7-6 combines with J gene TRBJ1-1; the D call of TRBD1 rests on TCRdb alone, since no DNA is present to check it. The CDR3 covers 17 residues. Germline CDR1 is SGHVS and CDR2 is FNYEAQ. CDR3 amino acids: CASSLGPGGQRNTEAFF.

The chain recombines TRBV20-1 with TRBJ2-1; checking the TCRdb D call of TRBD1 is not possible without DNA. The CDR3 is made up of 13 amino acids. Germline V gene lookup returns CDR1 DFQATT and CDR2 SNEGSKA (reference sequence). The CDR3: CSAWRDKYNEQFF.

The chain carries TRBV20-1 and TRBJ2-1. The CDR3 is 14 residues long. Germline V gene sequence: CDR1 DFQATT, CDR2 SNEGSKA (reference sequence). CDR3 sequence: CSAGGGRAYNEQFF.

The chain recombines TRBV6-2 or TRBV6-3 with TRBJ2-1; TCRdb designates TRBD2, a call that cannot be tested without DNA. Germline V gene sequence: CDR1 MNHEY, CDR2 SVGEGT. The CDR3 runs to 14 residues. CDR3 sequence: CASSPEGPYNEQFF.

The genes are TRBV12-3 or TRBV12-4 and TRBJ2-3; TCRdb picks TRBD2, but there is no DNA to check that call. CDR3 length equals 18 residues. The CDR3 sequence is CASSFASGTPWSTDTQYF.

V usage is TRBV18 and J usage is TRBJ2-1; there is no DNA to check the TCRdb D call of TRBD1. Germline V gene sequence: CDR1 KGHSH, CDR2 LQKENI. There are 15 residues in the CDR3. The CDR3 loop reads CASSPSGEVVNEQFF.

The chain is built from TRBV7-2 and TRBJ2-2; TCRdb's D gene call, TRBD2, goes unchecked for lack of DNA. The CDR3 contains 15 residues. CDR1 and CDR2 (germline): SGHTA, FQGNSA. This CDR3 is CASSSRLAGTGELFF.

This rearrangement joins TRBV5-1 to TRBJ1-1; the TCRdb call, TRBD1, lacks DNA for checking. The CDR3 length is 15 residues. Germline V gene sequence: CDR1 SGHRS, CDR2 YFSETQ. This CDR3 is CASSLVTGANTEAFF.

The rearrangement joins TRBV6-5 to TRBJ2-1; no DNA is available, so the TRBD1 call from TCRdb remains unchecked. This CDR3 is 15 amino acids long. Germline V gene data show CDR1 as MNHEY and CDR2 as SVGAGI. CDR3 loop: CASSYLGQGKNEQFF.